The present entry profiles one TCR beta chain with its context. The specificity of this receptor is unknown. No quality values exist for individual bases; no much larger clone is one base distant. At the junction V is shortened by 2 bases and J by 9 bases; bases outside the gene matches: 4. Sequences SGHTA (CDR1) and FQGNSA (CDR2) are obtained from the germline V gene. The CDR3 spans 15 residues, from the cysteine through the phenylalanine. Only the CDR3 portion is preserved as DNA: 45 bases, with reading frame beginning at the first base. Patients with autoimmune disease history or receiving systemic immunosuppression were excluded from the trial. In every dose cohort, peripheral blood was drawn for TCR sequencing at baseline, cycle 4 day 1, and cycle 7 day 1. Samples were obtained from an open-label, multicenter, first-in-human phase I dose-escalation trial of ivuxolimab. Adults with locally advanced or metastatic melanoma, renal cell carcinoma, hepatocellular carcinoma or head and neck squamous cell carcinoma were enrolled in the trial. Before TCR sequencing, CD4+ and CD8+ T cells were separately sorted from peripheral blood.

Genomic DNA was extracted from sorted cells for sequencing of the TCRbeta CDR3 region. The immunoSEQ Assay was used for sequencing of TCRbeta CDR3 regions. The clones in this table, taken by TCRdb from immuneACCESS, are in-frame only. Not every clone is retained; where verified, under half of the shortfall comes from an unresolved V gene, and the cause of the rest is unknown. The sample records roughly 56,000 clones, 89% of which are singletons. The ten top clones hold over 15% of the sample. These data originate in a study of OX40 agonist ivuxolimab in advanced cancers. Study-wide context: The costimulatory receptor OX40 (CD134) was targeted by ivuxolimab, a fully human IgG2 agonistic monoclonal antibody. Intravenous ivuxolimab was administered to patients every 2 weeks at six dose levels: 0.01, 0.1, 0.3, 1.5, 3 and 10 mg/kg. Of the roughly 51 patients in dose escalation, some 20 had hepatocellular carcinoma, some 15 had melanoma, 9 had renal cell carcinoma and 9 had head and neck cancer. Peripheral TCRbeta sequencing aimed to test whether ivuxolimab altered TCR sequence diversity and caused clonal T-cell expansion. The dose-escalation cohort was roughly 83% male with a mean age of about 54 years, ranging from roughly 20 to 80. Partial responses occurred in three dose-escalation patients: two with cutaneous melanoma and one with hepatocellular carcinoma. Prior anti-PD-1, anti-PD-L1 or anti-CTLA-4 therapy was permitted, and checkpoint inhibitors had been received by less than 45% of dose-escalation patients. The paper covers the monotherapy dose-escalation part of the phase I ivuxolimab trial, which included N of about 50 patients. What the work shows at the level of the full study, not this receptor alone: Antigen specificity was not determined for the clonally expanded peripheral T cells. In partial responders in the 0.1-3.0 mg/kg groups, normalized peripheral clonal expansion was found to be among the lowest, especially among CD8+ T cells. After ivuxolimab, CD8+ T cells had more expanded clones than CD4+ T cells on average. At doses of 0.1 to 3.0 mg/kg, clonal expansion of both CD4+ and CD8+ blood T cells was observed from baseline to week 6. Low levels of normalized T-cell clonal expansion were also shown by some nonresponding patients.

The material was CD4+ or CD8+ T cells sorted from blood, obtained in a trial of the OX40 agonist ivuxolimab. This clonotype originated in an adult with an advanced solid tumor such as melanoma, head and neck, liver or kidney cancer. The rearranged segments are TRBV7-2 and TRBJ2-1, and 13 bases in between align with TRBD2. The CDR3 reads as follows: CASSLTSGRAGEQFF. The DNA sequence follows: TGTGCCAGCAGCTTAACTAGCGGGAGGGCGGGTGAGCAGTTCTTC.